This TCR beta chain originates from a study of T cell responses to AZD1222 COVID-19 vaccine. Study findings and constraints: Spike-specific TCR breadth and depth went up after people got two AZD1222 doses. Close to half of all spike-specific TCRs reportedly target regions of the variants that are unmutated.

TCRdb's table, derived via immunoSEQ multiplex PCR, lists solely in-frame clones and lacks some. The table shows 120,000 to 150,000 clones, with approximately 89% occurring only once. This clone came up once. Its matching antigen is unknown. V lost 2 bases, J lost 8 bases, and 16 bases lay in between. Germline lookup yields CDR1 SGHRS and CDR2 YFSETQ. This CDR3 contains 15 residues. Material: peripheral blood, obtained on day 0 of AZD1222 vaccination. The V gene is TRBV5-1, the J gene TRBJ2-2, with D tentatively TRBD2 (5 bases). The receptor was derived from an adult in good health. The CDR3 protein is CASSFSGSANGELFF. The CDR3, as DNA: TGCGCCAGCAGCTTTTCGGGGAGTGCAAATGGGGAGCTGTTTTTT.